Presented here are 3 T cell receptor beta chains from one specimen sequenced in a study of post-analysis software for immune sequencing data. The study, taken as a whole, reports: Elevated frequency relative to controls characterized 4 or 5 TRBV segments in patients, TRBV5-6, TRBV5-1 and TRBV20-1 among them.

The antigens of these receptors remain unknown. Carried by the TCR beta cDNA libraries were unique molecular identifiers. TCRdb processed the PCR reads anew with MiXCR; each CDR3 protein has one entry. This sample yields about 680,000 distinct CDR3 sequences, of which 55% to 60% are seen a single time; roughly 12% belongs to the top ten. The sequenced material came from blood. These receptors were obtained from a girl aged 2 to 10 with multiple sclerosis.

The chain employs TRBV3-1 and TRBJ2-3, with D uncertain. V lost 5 bases, J lost 6 bases, and 12 bases lay in between. Germline values: CDR1 LGHDT, CDR2 YNNKEL (reference sequence). The CDR3 consists of 13 residues. The CDR3 reads CASSIGPGDTQYF. The CDR3 region has the DNA TGTGCCAGCAGCATTGGTCCCGGCGATACGCAGTATTTT.

This rearrangement joins TRBV7-2 to TRBJ2-5; 12 nucleotides line up with TRBD2. The CDR3 runs to 15 residues. The J segment lost 5 bases and the V segment lost 0 bases, leaving 1 base of the junction unmatched. CDR1 is SGHTA, CDR2 FQGNSA, per germline. CDR3 DNA: TGTGCCAGCAGCTTAGCGACTAGCGGGGGCGAGACCCAGTACTTC. Translated, it gives CASSLATSGGETQYF.

The V gene is TRBV12-5, the J gene TRBJ2-1; 9 nucleotides line up with TRBD2. Losses at the gene ends were 6 bases for V and 12 bases for J; bases not matched to a gene: 9. In germline, CDR1 is LGHNT, CDR2 FRNRAP. The CDR3 consists of 13 residues. This CDR3 reads CASGLAGTKGQFF. CDR3 sequence (DNA): TGTGCTAGTGGCCTAGCGGGAACCAAAGGGCAGTTCTTC.